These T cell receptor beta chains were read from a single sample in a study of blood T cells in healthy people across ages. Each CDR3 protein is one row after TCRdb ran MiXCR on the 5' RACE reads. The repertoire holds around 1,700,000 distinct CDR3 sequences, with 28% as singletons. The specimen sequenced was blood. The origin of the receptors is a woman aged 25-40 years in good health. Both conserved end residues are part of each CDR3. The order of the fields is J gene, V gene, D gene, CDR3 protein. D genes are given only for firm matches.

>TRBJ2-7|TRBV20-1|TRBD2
CSAAGTSISYEQYF
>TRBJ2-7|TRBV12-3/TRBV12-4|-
CASSLAAGLGEQYF
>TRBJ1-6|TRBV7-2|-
CASSFQGTSLNSPLHF
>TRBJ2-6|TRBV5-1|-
CASSFSAGSGANVQTF
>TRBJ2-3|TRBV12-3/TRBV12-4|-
CASTPTGSTDTQYF
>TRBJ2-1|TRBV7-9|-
CASRGGGHSPGQQFF
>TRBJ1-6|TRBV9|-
CASSVDKPGYSPLHF
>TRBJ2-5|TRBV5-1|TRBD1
CASSPSDRVRETQYF
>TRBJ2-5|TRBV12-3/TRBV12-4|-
CASSSGASNIETQYF
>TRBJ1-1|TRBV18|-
CASSPASVRNTEAFF
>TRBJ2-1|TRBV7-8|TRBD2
CASSPGRADEQFF
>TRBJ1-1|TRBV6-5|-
CASKVITGPTEAFF
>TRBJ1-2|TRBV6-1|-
CASRDRINDPYGYTF
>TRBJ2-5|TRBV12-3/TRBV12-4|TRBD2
CASGFNREGTQYF
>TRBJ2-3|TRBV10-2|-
CASRYQGTSTDTQYF
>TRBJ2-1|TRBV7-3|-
CASSLSPDSNEQFF
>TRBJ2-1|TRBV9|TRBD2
CASSVASGGTGDEQFF
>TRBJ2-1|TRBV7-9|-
CASSFEGRRDEQFF
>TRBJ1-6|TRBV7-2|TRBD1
CASSLGRQGYSPLHF
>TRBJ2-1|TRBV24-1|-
CATRIRVVEQFF
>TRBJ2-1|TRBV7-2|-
CASSLVVQGWNEQFF
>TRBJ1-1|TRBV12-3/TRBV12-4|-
CASSLSGISNTEAFF
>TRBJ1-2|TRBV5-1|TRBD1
CASRVDRGHDGYTF
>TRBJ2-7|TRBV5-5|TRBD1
CASSYRTGPRGEQYF
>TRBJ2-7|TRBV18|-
CASSPSLGNYEQYF
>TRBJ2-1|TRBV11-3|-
CASSLGGKGNEQFF
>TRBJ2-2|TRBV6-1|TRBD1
CAARSGTENTGELFF
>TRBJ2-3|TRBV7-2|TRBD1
CASSRLQGVDTQYF
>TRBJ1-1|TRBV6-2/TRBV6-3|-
CASSYPRLNTEAFF
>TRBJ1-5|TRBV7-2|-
CASSSRGGGNQPQHF
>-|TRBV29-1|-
CSVEDWKTDQETQFF
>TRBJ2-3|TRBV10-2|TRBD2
CASSLSTSTPDTQYF
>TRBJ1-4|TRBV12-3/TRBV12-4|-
CASSLGGAGKKLFF
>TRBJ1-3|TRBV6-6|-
CASRSSSGNTIYF
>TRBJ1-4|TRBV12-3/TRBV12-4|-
CASTSPVVRKEKLFF
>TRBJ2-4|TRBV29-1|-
CSAWMLAKNIRYF
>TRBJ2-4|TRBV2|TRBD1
CASRGDRAINIQYF
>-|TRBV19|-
CASSPTTAREQYF
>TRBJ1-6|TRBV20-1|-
CSARDLALPGPSPLHF
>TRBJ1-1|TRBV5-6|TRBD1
CANSSQGAREAFF
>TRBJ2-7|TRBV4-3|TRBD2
CASSPSASGSSYEQYF
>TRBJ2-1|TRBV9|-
CASSVAMGGGEQFF
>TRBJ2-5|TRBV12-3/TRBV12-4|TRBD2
CAGRRTSDQETQYF